A selection of T cell receptor beta chains follows, all from one sample in a study of cytomegalovirus exposure and HLA in healthy donors. The data were produced by immunoSEQ multiplex PCR, yet TCRdb's version contains in-frame clones alone and is incomplete. The sample lists 220,000 or so clones, roughly 88% occurring once. The specimen was PBMCs. Source of these receptors: a woman in her 30s in good health and CMV-seropositive. Both conserved end residues are part of each CDR3. The order of the fields is D gene, clone size, J gene, V gene, CDR3 DNA, CDR3 protein. The D gene is left open where the match is weak. Only some rows state a clone size, as once, few, many or a class for expanded clones.

>.|.|TRBJ2-7|TRBV30
TGTGCCTGGAGCGAAGGGACTTCCGATTCCTACGAGCAGTACTTC
CAWSEGTSDSYEQYF
>TRBD2|.|TRBJ2-3|TRBV2
TGTGCCAGCAGTGAATTCATCCTAGCGGGAGTCTCAGATACGCAGTATTTT
CASSEFILAGVSDTQYF
>.|once|TRBJ1-2|TRBV7-9
TGTGCCAGCAGCTTCGGCTCCCACCCTAACTATGGCTACACCTTC
CASSFGSHPNYGYTF
>TRBD2|.|TRBJ2-7|TRBV11-2
TGTGCCAGCAGCTTATGGGGGGGGAGGATCTCCTACGAGCAGTACTTC
CASSLWGGRISYEQYF
>TRBD1|.|TRBJ2-3|TRBV29-1
TGCAGCGCTTACAGGGGGAGTATCACAGATACGCAGTATTTT
CSAYRGSITDTQYF
>TRBD1|.|TRBJ2-7|TRBV9
TGTGCCAGCAGCGCCGGGACAGGGGTGCGCGAGCAGTACTTC
CASSAGTGVREQYF
>.|.|TRBJ2-1|TRBV28
TGTGCCAGCATGGCCGCCACCTACAATGAGCAGTTCTTC
CASMAATYNEQFF
>.|few|TRBJ1-5|TRBV7-2
TGTGCCAGCAGCGTGACTCGGGACAATCAGCCCCAGCATTTT
CASSVTRDNQPQHF
>.|.|TRBJ1-5|TRBV19
TGTGCCAGTAGTCCGGGGCCAAATCAGCCCCAGCATTTT
CASSPGPNQPQHF
>TRBD1|.|TRBJ1-2|TRBV7-9
TGTGCCAGCAGCCAGGGGTGGGGGACAGGACCGACTGGCTACACCTTC
CASSQGWGTGPTGYTF
>.|.|TRBJ2-1|TRBV11-2
TGTGCCAGCAGCTTAGCATATGAGCAGTTCTTC
CASSLAYEQFF
>.|.|TRBJ1-1|TRBV30
TGTGCCTGGAGCAGACGGAGATTGAGCACTGAAGCTTTCTTT
CAWSRRRLSTEAFF
>.|.|TRBJ1-5|TRBV6-1
TGTGCCAGCAGTACTGAAGAGGGGCATCAGCCCCAGCATTTT
CASSTEEGHQPQHF
>.|.|TRBJ1-4|TRBV30
TGTGCCTGGAACAGGGCGATTAATGAAAAACTGTTTTTT
CAWNRAINEKLFF
>.|.|TRBJ2-7|TRBV2
TGTGCCAGCAGTGATTCGGGAACCTACGAGCAGTACTTC
CASSDSGTYEQYF
>.|once|TRBJ1-5|TRBV27
TGTGCCAGCAGTTTACGGGGTTGGGGCAATCAGCCCCAGCATTTT
CASSLRGWGNQPQHF